The clone carrying this T cell receptor (beta chain) turned up a few times. What it binds is unknown. The junction shows a germline mismatch at one end, possibly a read error. Germline lookup yields CDR1 WNHNN and CDR2 SYGVQD (reference sequence). The CDR3 has 16 amino acids. Primers: 60 Vbeta forward and 13 Jbeta reverse. Sequencing was performed with immunoSEQ multiplex PCR; in TCRdb, only in-frame clones are kept and a portion is missing. The sample has some 180,000 clones, about 9.4% seen once; the top ten hold over 1%. The sample originates from a study of cytomegalovirus exposure and HLA in healthy donors. Study as a whole: When fewer than 400 donors were genotyped, roughly 82% of them were found to fall in the Caucasian-associated ancestry cluster. Study-wide results and limits: An analysis was carried out later, and it reportedly showed fewer N-insertions in an Asian-associated ancestry cluster than the 666-donor mean.

Likely unrecorded immune exposures existed in these nominally healthy donors. Material: PBMCs. The chain employs TRBV10-1 and TRBJ2-1; 8 positions agree with TRBD2. The sequence was obtained from a woman aged 25-40 years in good health and CMV-seropositive. The CDR3 coding sequence is TGCGCCAGCAGTGAGCTAGCGGGCAGCTCCTACAGTGAGCAGTTCTTC. Protein sequence: CASSELAGSSYSEQFF.